This TCR beta chain was recovered during a study of T cells after yellow fever vaccination. This CDR3 contains 15 residues. The germline gives CDR1 SGHAT, CDR2 FQNNGV. J gave up 3 bases and V 0 bases, and 4 bases lay outside the gene matches. TCRdb ran MiXCR on the 5' RACE reads and lists one entry per CDR3 protein. Of 250,000 to 300,000 distinct CDR3 sequences in the sample, over 10% were seen once. A few counts support this clonotype. This receptor was identified in a man aged 30-40 years who received the YFV17D yellow fever vaccine. The sequenced sample was CD4+ T cells sorted from PBMCs, obtained 45 days after the yellow fever booster vaccination. The chain has TRBV11-2 and TRBJ1-1; 7 nucleotides match TRBD1. The CDR3 loop reads CASSLDWDSYTEAFF. The DNA for the CDR3 is TGTGCCAGCAGCTTAGACTGGGACAGCTACACTGAAGCTTTCTTT.